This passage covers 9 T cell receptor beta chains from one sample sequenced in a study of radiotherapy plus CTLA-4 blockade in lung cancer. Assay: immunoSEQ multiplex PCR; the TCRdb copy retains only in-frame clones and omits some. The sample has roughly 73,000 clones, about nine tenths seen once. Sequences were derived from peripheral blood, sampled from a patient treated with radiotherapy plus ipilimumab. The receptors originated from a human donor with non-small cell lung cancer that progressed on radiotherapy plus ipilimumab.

The CDR3 sequence is CAWSPPGAREQYV. The DNA of the CDR3 is TGTGCCTGGAGCCCCCCAGGGGCTAGGGAGCAGTACGTC. The rearrangement links TRBV30 to TRBJ2-7, with a tentative D call TRBD1 (6 bases). The ends were cut back, 3 bases at V and 7 bases at J, with 16 bases in the middle. CDR3 length equals 13 residues. CDR1 is GTSNPN, CDR2 SVGIG, per germline (reference sequence).

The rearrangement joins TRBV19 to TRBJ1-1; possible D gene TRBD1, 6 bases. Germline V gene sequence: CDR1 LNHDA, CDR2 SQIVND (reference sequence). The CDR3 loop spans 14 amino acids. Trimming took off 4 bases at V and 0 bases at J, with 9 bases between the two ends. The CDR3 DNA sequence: TGTGCCAGTAGTACCACAGGGATGAACACTGAAGCTTTCTTT. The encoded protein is CASSTTGMNTEAFF.

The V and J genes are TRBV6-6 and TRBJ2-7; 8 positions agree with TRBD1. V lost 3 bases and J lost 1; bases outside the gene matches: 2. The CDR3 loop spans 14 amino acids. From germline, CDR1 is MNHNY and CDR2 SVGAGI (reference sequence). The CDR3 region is CASSYQGASYEQYF. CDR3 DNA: TGTGCCAGCAGTTATCAGGGGGCATCCTACGAGCAGTACTTC.

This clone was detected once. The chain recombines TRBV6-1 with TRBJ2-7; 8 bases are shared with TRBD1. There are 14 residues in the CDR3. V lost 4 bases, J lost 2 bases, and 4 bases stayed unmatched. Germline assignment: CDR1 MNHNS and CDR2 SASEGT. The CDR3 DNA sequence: TGTGCCAGCAGTGTTTACAGGGGGACCTACGAGCAGTACTTC. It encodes CASSVYRGTYEQYF.

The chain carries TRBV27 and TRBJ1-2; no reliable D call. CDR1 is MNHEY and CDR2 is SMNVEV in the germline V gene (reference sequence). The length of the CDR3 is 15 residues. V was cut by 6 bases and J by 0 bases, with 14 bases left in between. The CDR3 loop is CASSPVGGSNYGYTF. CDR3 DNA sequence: TGTGCCAGCAGCCCAGTCGGTGGTTCTAACTATGGCTACACCTTC.

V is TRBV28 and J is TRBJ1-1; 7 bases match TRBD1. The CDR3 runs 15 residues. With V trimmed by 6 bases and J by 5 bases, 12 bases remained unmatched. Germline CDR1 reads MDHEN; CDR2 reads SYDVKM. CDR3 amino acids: CASSPPWAGGTEAFF. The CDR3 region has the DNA TGTGCCAGCAGCCCCCCGTGGGCAGGGGGAACTGAAGCTTTCTTT.

The CDR3, as DNA: TGCGCCAGCAGCTTGGGGTCTTCTGCAACTAATGAAAAACTGTTTTTT. It is translated as CASSLGSSATNEKLFF. The rearrangement joins TRBV5-1 to TRBJ1-4, with no clear D. Trimming cost V 0 bases and J 0 bases, with 9 bases left between them. The CDR3 is 16 residues long. In germline, CDR1 is SGHRS, CDR2 YFSETQ.

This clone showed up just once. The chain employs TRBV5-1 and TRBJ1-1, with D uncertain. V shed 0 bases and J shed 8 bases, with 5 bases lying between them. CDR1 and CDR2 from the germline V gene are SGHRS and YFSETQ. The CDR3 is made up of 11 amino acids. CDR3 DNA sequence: TGCGCCAGCAGCTTGGACAGCGAAGCTTTCTTT. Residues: CASSLDSEAFF.

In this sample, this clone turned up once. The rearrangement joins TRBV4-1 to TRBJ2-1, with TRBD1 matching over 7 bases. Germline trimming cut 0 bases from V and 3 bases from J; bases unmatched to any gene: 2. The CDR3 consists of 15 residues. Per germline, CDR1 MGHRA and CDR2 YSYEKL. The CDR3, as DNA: TGCGCCAGCAGCCAAGATCCAGGGGGCTACAATGAGCAGTTCTTC. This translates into CASSQDPGGYNEQFF.